This T cell receptor beta chain derives from a study of breast tumors, draining lymph nodes, adjacent tissues. General observations from the study: Data fit most tumor T cells coming from lymph node, expanding in tumor. Luminal-like breast cancer showed significantly greater tumor-nontumor repertoire similarity than basal-like breast cancer did.

The V gene's germline CDR1 is MNHEY and CDR2 SVGAGI. The CDR3 totals 16 residues. V was trimmed by 4 bases and J by 8 bases, leaving 18 bases between them. The lymph nodes were axillary draining lymph nodes from breast cancer patients. This clonotype was recorded at least ten times. The antigen is not known. Each CDR3 protein gets one entry after TCRdb re-called the multiplex PCR reads with MiXCR. Counted here are some 130,000 distinct CDR3 sequences, approximately 20% occurring once; the ten biggest clones make up about 3.7%. The chain couples TRBV6-5 to TRBJ1-6; D is perhaps TRBD1 (5 bases). This sequence originates from a female donor with breast cancer. Some clones in this sample may be carry-over from other donors' samples. The sequenced material came from axillary lymph node tissue. The CDR3 loop reads CASSSGPTRGDSPLHF. CDR3 sequence (DNA): TGTGCCAGCAGTTCCGGACCGACACGGGGGGATTCACCCCTCCACTTT.